This passage covers 3 T cell receptor beta chains from one sample sequenced in a study of blood T cell repertoires in COVID-19. Here immunoSEQ multiplex PCR was the method, and the copy in TCRdb shows in-frame clones only, minus some. Among approximately 100,000 clones listed, roughly 84% were seen once. Sequencing was performed on peripheral blood. Receptor source: a woman aged 60-75 years with acute or convalescent COVID-19.

CDR3 nucleotide sequence: TGTGCCAGCAGCTCGGACAGAACCTCTGGAAACACCATATATTTT. It encodes CASSSDRTSGNTIYF. The V and J genes are TRBV7-2 and TRBJ1-3, with TRBD1 as a possible D gene (6 bases). The CDR3 length is 15 residues. V was clipped by 4 bases and J by 0 bases, with 10 bases between them. The germline gives CDR1 SGHTA, CDR2 FQGNSA.

The genes are TRBV30 and TRBJ1-5; D possibly corresponds to TRBD1 (6 bases). Germline V gene data show CDR1 as GTSNPN and CDR2 as SVGIG (reference sequence). The V end was cut by 2 bases, the J end by 3 bases, with 8 bases between. The CDR3 has 13 amino acids. The DNA for the CDR3 is TGTGCCTGGAGTTACAGGGACAATCAGCCCCAGCATTTT. Translation gives CAWSYRDNQPQHF. Full variable domain (missing parts from reference TRBV30 and TRBJ1-5): SQTIHQWPATLVQPVGSPLSLECTVEGTSNPNLYWYRQAAGRGLQLLFYSVGIGQISSEVPQNLSASRPQDRQFILSSKKLLLSDSGFYLCAWSYRDNQPQHFGDGTRLSIL.

This chain uses TRBV7-8 with TRBJ1-4; D not resolved. V dropped 5 bases and J dropped 8 bases, with 15 bases sitting between them. Germline V lookup: CDR1 SGHVS, CDR2 FQNEAQ. This CDR3 is built from 14 residues. The CDR3 here is CASSRRSGLEKLFF. Here the CDR3 DNA reads TGTGCCAGCAGCCGAAGGAGTGGTCTCGAAAAACTGTTTTTT.